This T cell receptor (beta chain) is drawn from a study of regulatory T cells in long-lasting Graves disease. Trimming removed 8 bases from V and 1 base from J, with 6 bases in between. CDR3 length: 12 residues. The germline V gene has CDR1 SNHLY and CDR2 FYNNEI. Specified time point: newly diagnosed GD, antithyroid drugs for less than 3 months. The TCR library used RNA extracted from PBMCs. A single count supports this clonotype. Its antigen is still unknown. Findings and limits, study-wide: There was favoring of TRBV28, TRBJ1-2 and TRBJ2-5 in persistent disease.

According to the study, TCR beta libraries were built with iRepertoire HTBI primers and CDR3-region Arm-PCR. Authors' methods: Across the samples, identification revealed about 62 TRBV and 14 TRBJ segments. TCRdb reanalysed the multiplex PCR reads using MiXCR and keeps one entry per CDR3 protein. The V and J calls shown here were made by TCRdb, not taken from the authors' results. This table has about 470,000 distinct CDR3 sequences, 15% appearing once. These data were also filed under a second study, of T cells in Graves' hyperthyroidism and ophthalmopathy.

The rearrangement uses TRBV2 and TRBJ2-1; weak D call: TRBD2 (6 bases). Material: peripheral blood mononuclear cells (PBMCs), obtained at new diagnosis, from a patient treated with antithyroid drugs. This clonotype originated in a woman aged 30 to 39 with Graves disease. CDR3 region: CASGRSYNEQFF. Here the CDR3 DNA reads TGTGCCAGCGGGAGGTCCTACAATGAGCAGTTCTTC.